Described below is a single T cell receptor (beta chain) sequence and its context. Its antigen is currently unknown. Produced via immunoSEQ multiplex PCR; TCRdb's table is partial and in-frame only. The sample shows around 2.3 million clones, about 94% of them seen only once. The CDR3 contains 14 residues. The trim removed 5 bases at V and 4 bases at J, leaving 4 bases unmatched. Germline assignment: CDR1 SQVTM and CDR2 ANQGSEA. These data are taken from a study of shared clonotypes between healthy human individuals. The study, taken as a whole, reports: Memory subsets had estimated richness that was generally smaller than that of naive subsets.

This receptor was identified in a man in his late teens or twenties in good health. The chain is built from TRBV29-1 and TRBJ2-1, with 11 bases identical to TRBD2. Sequencing was done on a sample of naive CD4+ T cells sorted from blood. The subset: CD45RA+ positively selected. DNA of the CDR3: TGCAGCGTTCGCTTAGCGGGGGGGTACAATGAGCAGTTCTTC. Amino acid sequence: CSVRLAGGYNEQFF.